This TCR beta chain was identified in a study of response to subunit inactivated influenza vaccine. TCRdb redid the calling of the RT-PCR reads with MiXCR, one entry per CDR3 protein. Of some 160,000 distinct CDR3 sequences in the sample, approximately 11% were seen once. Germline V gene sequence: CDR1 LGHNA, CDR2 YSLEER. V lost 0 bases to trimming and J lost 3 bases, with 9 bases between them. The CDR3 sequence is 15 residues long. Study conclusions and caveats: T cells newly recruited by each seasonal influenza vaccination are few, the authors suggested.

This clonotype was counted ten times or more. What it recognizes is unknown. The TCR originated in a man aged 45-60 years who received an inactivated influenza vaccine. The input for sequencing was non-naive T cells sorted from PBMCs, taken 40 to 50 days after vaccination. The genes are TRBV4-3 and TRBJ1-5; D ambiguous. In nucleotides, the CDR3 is TGCGCCAGCAGCCAAGATGCAGGTATCAATCAGCCCCAGCATTTT. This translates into CASSQDAGINQPQHF.